This T cell receptor beta chain derives from a study of beta chain features in type 1 diabetes. Sequenced material consisted of expressed TCRB transcripts (all of the isolated RNA was reverse transcribed). Sequencing was performed with immunoSEQ multiplex PCR; in TCRdb, only in-frame clones are kept and a portion is missing. The sample has 400,000 to 600,000 clones; around 28% are singletons. There are a few counts of this clone. Its antigen is currently unknown. Study-level points and caveats: Naive, central memory and regulatory TCRB repertoires appeared more similar among patients than healthy donors. A potential influence of HLA type upon TCRB rearrangement remained unresolved herein.

Germline V gene data show CDR1 as SNHLY and CDR2 as FYNNEI. The length of the CDR3 is 13 residues. The V segment lost 9 bases and the J segment 5 bases; nucleotides outside the gene matches: 5. This clonotype originated in a man between 18 and 35 years old in good health. The sample comprised naive CD4+ T cells from blood. V usage is TRBV2 and J usage is TRBJ2-1; 9 bases agree with TRBD1. This chain's CDR3 is CASHRGQDNEQFF. Here the CDR3 DNA reads TGTGCCAGTCACAGGGGGCAGGACAATGAGCAGTTCTTC.